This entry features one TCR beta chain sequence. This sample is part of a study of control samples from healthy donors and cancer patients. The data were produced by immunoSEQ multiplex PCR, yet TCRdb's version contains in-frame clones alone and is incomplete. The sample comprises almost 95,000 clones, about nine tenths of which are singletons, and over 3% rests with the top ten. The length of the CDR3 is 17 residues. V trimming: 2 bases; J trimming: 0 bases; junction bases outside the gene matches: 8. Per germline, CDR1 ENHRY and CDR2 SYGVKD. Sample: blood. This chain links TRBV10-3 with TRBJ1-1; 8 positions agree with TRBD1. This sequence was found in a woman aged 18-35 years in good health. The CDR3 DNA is TGTGCCATCAGTGAGGGACAGGGTCTAAGTTTGAACACTGAAGCTTTCTTT. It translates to CAISEGQGLSLNTEAFF.